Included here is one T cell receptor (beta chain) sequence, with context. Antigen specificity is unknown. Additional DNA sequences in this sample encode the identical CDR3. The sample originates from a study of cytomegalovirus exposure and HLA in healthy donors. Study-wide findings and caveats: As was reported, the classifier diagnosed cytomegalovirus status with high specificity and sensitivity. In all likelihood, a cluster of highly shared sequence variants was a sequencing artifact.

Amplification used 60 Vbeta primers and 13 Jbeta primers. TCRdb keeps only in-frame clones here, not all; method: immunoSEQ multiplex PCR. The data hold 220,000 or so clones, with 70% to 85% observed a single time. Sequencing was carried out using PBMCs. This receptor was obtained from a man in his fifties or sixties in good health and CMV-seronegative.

The CDR3 bases are TGTGCCAGCAGTAGCGGGAGCTCCTACGAGCAGTACTTC. Amino acids: CASSSGSSYEQYF. V usage is TRBV27 and J usage is TRBJ2-7, with 8 bases aligning to TRBD2. Germline V gene data show CDR1 as MNHEY and CDR2 as SMNVEV (reference sequence). The CDR3 sequence is 13 residues long. Losses at the gene ends were 5 bases for V and 0 bases for J; bases not matched to a gene: 0.